These T cell receptor beta chains were read from a single sample in a study of molecular identifiers for immune sequencing clone quantification. From the PCR reads, TCRdb called clonotypes with MiXCR, one entry per CDR3 protein. The data contain about 320,000 distinct CDR3 sequences, about 22% of them singletons. The sequencing input was naive CD8+ T cells from blood, with Jurkat cell RNA spiked in. These receptors came from a human donor in good health. Some libraries in this study had Jurkat cell RNA spiked in. Both conserved end residues are part of each CDR3. A D gene is named only where the DNA matches it firmly. Rows may omit the clone size; those that give it use once, few, many or a size class.

d_call	cdr3_length	clone_size	v_call	j_call	cdr3_nt	cdr3_aa
TRBD2	14	NA	TRBV13	TRBJ2-2	TGTGCCAGCGTAATGGGAGGGTCCACCGGGGAGCTGTTTTTT	CASVMGGSTGELFF
TRBD2	17	NA	TRBV3-1	TRBJ2-2	TGTGCCAGCAGCCATACCCGACTAGCGGGAGGTTTCGGGGAGCTGTTTTTT	CASSHTRLAGGFGELFF
NA	14	many	TRBV27	TRBJ2-1	TGTGCCAGCAGTTTACGAGGGAGCCTTAATGAGCAGTTCTTC	CASSLRGSLNEQFF
TRBD1	17	NA	TRBV18	TRBJ2-7	TGTGCCAGCTCACCAGAGGACAGGGGGCCCCTCTACTACGAGCAGTACTTC	CASSPEDRGPLYYEQYF
TRBD1	15	few	TRBV3-1	TRBJ1-1	TGTGCCAGCAGCCAACCACAGGGGGCCTACACTGAAGCTTTCTTT	CASSQPQGAYTEAFF
NA	13	NA	TRBV5-4	TRBJ2-5	TGTGCCAGCGGAACAGACTGGGGTGAGACCCAGTACTTC	CASGTDWGETQYF
TRBD1	17	many	TRBV6-2/TRBV6-3	TRBJ1-5	TGTGCCAGCAGCGACAGGGGAGTGCTAGAGTATAATCAGCCCCAGCATTTT	CASSDRGVLEYNQPQHF
NA	12	NA	TRBV19	TRBJ1-4	TGTGCCAGTAGTATCGGGGCGCGAGAACTGTTTTTT	CASSIGARELFF
TRBD1	17	many	TRBV20-1	TRBJ2-2	TGCAGTGCCAAGGGACAGGGGGAATACGCGAACACCGGGGAGCTGTTTTTT	CSAKGQGEYANTGELFF
TRBD2	16	many	TRBV9	TRBJ2-3	TGTGCCAGCAGCGTAGGCATTAGCGGGAGCACAGATACGCAGTATTTT	CASSVGISGSTDTQYF